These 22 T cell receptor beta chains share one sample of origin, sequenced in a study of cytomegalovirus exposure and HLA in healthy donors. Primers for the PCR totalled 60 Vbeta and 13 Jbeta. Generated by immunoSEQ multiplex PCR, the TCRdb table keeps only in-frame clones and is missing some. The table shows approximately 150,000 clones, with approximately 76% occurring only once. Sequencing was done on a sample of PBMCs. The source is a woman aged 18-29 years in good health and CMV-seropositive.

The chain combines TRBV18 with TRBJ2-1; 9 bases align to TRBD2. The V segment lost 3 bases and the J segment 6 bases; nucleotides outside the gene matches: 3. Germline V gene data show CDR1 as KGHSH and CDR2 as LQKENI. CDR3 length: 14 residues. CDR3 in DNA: TGTGCCAGCTCACCCAGCGGGGGGTCCAATGAGCAGTTCTTC. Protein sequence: CASSPSGGSNEQFF.

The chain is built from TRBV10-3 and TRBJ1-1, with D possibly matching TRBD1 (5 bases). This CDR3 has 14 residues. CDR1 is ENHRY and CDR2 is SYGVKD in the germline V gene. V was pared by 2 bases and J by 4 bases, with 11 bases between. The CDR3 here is CAISEPPGSTEAFF. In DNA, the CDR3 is TGTGCCATCAGTGAGCCCCCAGGGTCCACTGAAGCTTTCTTT.

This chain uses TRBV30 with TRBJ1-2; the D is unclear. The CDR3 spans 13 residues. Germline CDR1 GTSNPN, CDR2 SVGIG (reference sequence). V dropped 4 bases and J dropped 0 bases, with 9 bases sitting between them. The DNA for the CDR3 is TGTGCCTGGATCCGCCAGGCTAACTATGGCTACACCTTC. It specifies CAWIRQANYGYTF.

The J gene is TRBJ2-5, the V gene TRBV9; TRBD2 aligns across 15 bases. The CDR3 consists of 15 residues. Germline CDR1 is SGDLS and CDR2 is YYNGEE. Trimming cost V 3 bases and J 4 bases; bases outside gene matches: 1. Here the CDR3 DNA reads TGTGCCAGCAGCGCGGGACTAGCGGGAGGAGAGACCCAGTACTTC. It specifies CASSAGLAGGETQYF.

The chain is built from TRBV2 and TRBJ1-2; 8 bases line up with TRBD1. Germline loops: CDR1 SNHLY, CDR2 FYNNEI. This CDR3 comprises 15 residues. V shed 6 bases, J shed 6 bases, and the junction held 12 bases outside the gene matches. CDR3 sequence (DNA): TGTGCCAGCAGGGTGGACAGGGCCACTTCTAATGGCTACACCTTC. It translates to CASRVDRATSNGYTF.

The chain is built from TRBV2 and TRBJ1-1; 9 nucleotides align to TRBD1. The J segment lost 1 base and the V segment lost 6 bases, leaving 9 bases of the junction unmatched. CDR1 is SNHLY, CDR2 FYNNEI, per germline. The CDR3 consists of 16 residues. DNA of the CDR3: TGTGCCAGCAGGTCCCAGACAGGGGGACCGAACACTGAAGCTTTCTTT. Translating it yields CASRSQTGGPNTEAFF.

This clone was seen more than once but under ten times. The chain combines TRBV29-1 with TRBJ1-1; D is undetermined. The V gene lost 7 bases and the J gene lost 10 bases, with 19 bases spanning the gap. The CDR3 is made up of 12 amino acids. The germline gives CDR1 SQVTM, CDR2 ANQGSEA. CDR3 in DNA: TGCAGCGCCCTCGAGCCGTCACCTGGAGCTTTCTTT. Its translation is CSALEPSPGAFF.

The CDR3 DNA reads as TGTGCCAGCAGCCAGGGACTAGCGGGGGGGCTTGAGACCCAGTACTTC. It codes for CASSQGLAGGLETQYF. The V and J genes are TRBV5-5 and TRBJ2-5; 16 bases align to TRBD2. Trimming took 4 bases from V and 5 from J; bases not matched to a gene: 5. The CDR3 sequence is 16 residues long. Germline lookup yields CDR1 SGHKS and CDR2 YYEKEE (reference sequence).

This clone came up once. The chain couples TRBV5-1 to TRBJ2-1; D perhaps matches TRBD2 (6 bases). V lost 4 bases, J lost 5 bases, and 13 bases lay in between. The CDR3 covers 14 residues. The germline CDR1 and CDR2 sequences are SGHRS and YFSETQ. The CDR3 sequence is CASSPEGLDNEQFF. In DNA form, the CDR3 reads TGCGCCAGCAGCCCGGAGGGGCTTGACAATGAGCAGTTCTTC.

CDR3 residues: CASSLRDAEADTQYF. CDR3 nucleotides: TGTGCCAGCAGCTTACGGGATGCAGAGGCAGATACGCAGTATTTT. The chain has TRBV13 and TRBJ2-3; tentatively, D is TRBD2 (5 bases). Looked up from germline, CDR1 is PRHDT and CDR2 is FYEKMQ (reference sequence). Between the trimmed V and J ends, which lost 2 bases and 4 bases, there was a span of 13 bases. CDR3 length equals 15 residues.

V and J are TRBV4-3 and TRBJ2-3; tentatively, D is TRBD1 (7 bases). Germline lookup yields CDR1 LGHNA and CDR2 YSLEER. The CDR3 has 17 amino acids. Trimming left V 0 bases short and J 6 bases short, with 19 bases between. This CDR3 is CASSQESGSRGADTQYF. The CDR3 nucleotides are TGCGCCAGCAGCCAAGAGTCCGGTAGCAGGGGGGCCGATACGCAGTATTTT.

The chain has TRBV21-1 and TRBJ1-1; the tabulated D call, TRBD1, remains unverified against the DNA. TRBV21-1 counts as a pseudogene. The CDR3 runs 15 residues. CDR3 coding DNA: TGTGCCAGCAGCAAATATAGGGGCGCGTGCACTGAAGCTTTCTTT. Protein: CASSKYRGACTEAFF.

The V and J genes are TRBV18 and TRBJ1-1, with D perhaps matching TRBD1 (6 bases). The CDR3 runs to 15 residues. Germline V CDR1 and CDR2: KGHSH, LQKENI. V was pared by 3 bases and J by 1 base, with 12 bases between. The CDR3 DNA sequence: TGTGCCAGCTCACCTCTAACGGACAGGAACACTGAAGCTTTCTTT. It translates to CASSPLTDRNTEAFF.

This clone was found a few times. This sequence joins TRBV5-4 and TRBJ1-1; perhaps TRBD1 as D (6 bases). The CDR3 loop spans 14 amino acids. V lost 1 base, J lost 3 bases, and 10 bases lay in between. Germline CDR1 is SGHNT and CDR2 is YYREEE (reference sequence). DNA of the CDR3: TGTGCCAGCAGCTTGAAGGGGGGGTACACTGAAGCTTTCTTT. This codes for CASSLKGGYTEAFF.

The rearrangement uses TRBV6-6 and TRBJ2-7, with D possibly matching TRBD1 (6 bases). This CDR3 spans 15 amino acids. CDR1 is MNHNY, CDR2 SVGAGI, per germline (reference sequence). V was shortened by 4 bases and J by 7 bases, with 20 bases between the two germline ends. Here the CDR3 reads CASSSYPNRVNEQYF. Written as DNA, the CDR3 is TGTGCCAGCAGTTCCTACCCCAACAGGGTGAATGAGCAGTACTTC.

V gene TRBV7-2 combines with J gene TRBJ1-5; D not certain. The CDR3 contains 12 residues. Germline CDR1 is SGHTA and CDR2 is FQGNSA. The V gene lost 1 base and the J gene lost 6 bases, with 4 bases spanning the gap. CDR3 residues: CASSLVGQPQHF. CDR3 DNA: TGTGCCAGCAGCTTAGTCGGTCAGCCCCAGCATTTT.

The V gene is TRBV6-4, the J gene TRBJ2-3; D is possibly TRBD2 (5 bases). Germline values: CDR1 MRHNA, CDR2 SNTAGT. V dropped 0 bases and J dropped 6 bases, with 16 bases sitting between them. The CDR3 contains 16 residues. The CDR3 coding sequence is TGTGCCAGCAGTGACTCAGCGGCCTCTCAAGTGGATACGCAGTATTTT. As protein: CASSDSAASQVDTQYF.

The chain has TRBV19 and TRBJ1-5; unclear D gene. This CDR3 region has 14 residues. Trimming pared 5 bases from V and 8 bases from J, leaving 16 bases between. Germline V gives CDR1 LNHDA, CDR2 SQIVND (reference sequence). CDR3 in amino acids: CASSEFSRGEPQHF. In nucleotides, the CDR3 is TGTGCCAGTAGTGAGTTCTCCCGCGGGGAGCCCCAGCATTTT.

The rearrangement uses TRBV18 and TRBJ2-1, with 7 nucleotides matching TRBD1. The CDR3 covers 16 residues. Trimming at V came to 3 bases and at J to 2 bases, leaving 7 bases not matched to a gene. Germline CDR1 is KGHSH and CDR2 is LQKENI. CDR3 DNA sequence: TGTGCCAGCTCACCTGGCTGGGACAGAACCTACAATGAGCAGTTCTTC. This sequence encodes CASSPGWDRTYNEQFF.

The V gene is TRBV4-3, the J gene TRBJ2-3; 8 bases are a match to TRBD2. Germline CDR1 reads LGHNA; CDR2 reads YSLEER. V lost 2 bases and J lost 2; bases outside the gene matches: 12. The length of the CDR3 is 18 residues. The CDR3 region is CASSQSYPGLVVTDTQYF. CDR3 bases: TGCGCCAGCAGCCAATCTTACCCGGGACTAGTTGTCACAGATACGCAGTATTTT.

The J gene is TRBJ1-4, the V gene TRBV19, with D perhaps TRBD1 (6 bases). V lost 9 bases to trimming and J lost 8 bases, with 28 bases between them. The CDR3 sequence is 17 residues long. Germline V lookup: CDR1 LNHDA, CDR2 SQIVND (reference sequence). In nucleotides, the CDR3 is TGTGCCAGACGGCAGGGGCTAATAACCCCTCTAGGAGAAAAACTGTTTTTT. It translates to CARRQGLITPLGEKLFF.

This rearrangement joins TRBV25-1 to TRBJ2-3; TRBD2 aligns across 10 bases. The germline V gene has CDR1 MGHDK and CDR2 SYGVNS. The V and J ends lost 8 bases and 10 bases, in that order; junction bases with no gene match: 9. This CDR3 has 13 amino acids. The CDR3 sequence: CASGSSGGYSQYF. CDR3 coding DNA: TGTGCCAGCGGATCTAGCGGGGGATATTCGCAGTATTTT.